These 16 T cell receptor beta chains were all obtained from the same sample, sequenced in a study of control samples from healthy donors and cancer patients (TCRdb year 2020). The library was made by the immunoSEQ multiplex PCR assay. TCRdb holds this immuneACCESS table with in-frame rearrangements only. Some clones are missing; in checked studies, unresolved V genes explain under half, and the rest has no known cause. For this sample the table gives 170,000 or so clones, of which 91% were detected only once. 2% to 2.5% of the sample goes to the ten largest clones. Sample: blood. The receptors were sampled from a woman aged 35 to 49 in good health.

The chain links TRBV5-4 to TRBJ1-6, with no clear D. The CDR3 consists of 15 residues. V lost 4 bases to trimming and J lost 5 bases, with 13 bases between them. CDR1 is SGHNT and CDR2 is YYREEE in the germline V gene (reference sequence). The CDR3 region is CASSRQGLDNSPLHF. The CDR3 region has the DNA TGTGCCAGCAGCAGACAAGGCTTAGATAATTCACCCCTCCACTTT.

CDR3 residues: CASSQASSNQPQHF. The CDR3 region has the DNA TGTGCCAGCAGCCAAGCATCGAGCAATCAGCCCCAGCATTTT. This chain links TRBV3-1 (or the pseudogene TRBV3-2) with TRBJ1-5, with no clear D. Germline V CDR1 and CDR2: LGHDT, YNNKEL (reference sequence). The CDR3 has 14 residues. The V end lost 1 base, the J end lost 1 base, and 5 bases lay between the germline ends.

V is TRBV14 and J is TRBJ1-1; a possible D gene is TRBD1 (5 bases). The V gene lost 8 bases and the J gene lost 5 bases, with 12 bases spanning the gap. This CDR3 is 12 amino acids long. Germline assignment: CDR1 SGHDN and CDR2 FVKESK. CDR3 loop: CASGRGGTEAFF. CDR3 sequence (DNA): TGTGCCAGCGGCCGGGGCGGGACTGAAGCTTTCTTT.

This chain links TRBV5-1 with TRBJ1-1, with D possibly matching TRBD1 (6 bases). From germline, CDR1 is SGHRS and CDR2 YFSETQ. The CDR3 is 15 residues long. V lost 4 bases to trimming and J lost 4 bases, with 17 bases between them. CDR3 residues: CASSRGQGTPTEAFF. The CDR3 DNA follows: TGCGCCAGCAGCAGAGGGCAGGGGACCCCCACTGAAGCTTTCTTT.

V is TRBV25-1 and J is TRBJ2-3; tentatively, D is TRBD1 (6 bases). V lost 2 bases and J 1 base, leaving 7 bases between the germline ends. Germline CDR1 is MGHDK and CDR2 is SYGVNS. The CDR3 runs to 14 residues. The CDR3 DNA follows: TGTGCCAGCAGTGAAAAGGGGGGCACAGATACGCAGTATTTT. As protein: CASSEKGGTDTQYF.

This clone was seen more than once but under ten times. The J gene is TRBJ1-1, the V gene TRBV5-1; 9 bases line up with TRBD1. V dropped 4 bases and J dropped 1; count of bases not matched to a gene: 5. The CDR3 is 15 residues long. CDR1 and CDR2 from the germline V gene are SGHRS and YFSETQ. The CDR3 sequence is CASSNQGQGNTEAFF. CDR3 nucleotides: TGCGCCAGCAGCAACCAGGGACAGGGGAACACTGAAGCTTTCTTT.

This clone was observed once. The V call is TRBV5-1, the J call TRBJ1-2; the match to TRBD1 covers 8 bases. Germline assignment: CDR1 SGHRS and CDR2 YFSETQ. V shed 4 bases and J 8 bases; nucleotides not matched to a gene: 7. CDR3 length equals 13 residues. The CDR3 protein is CASSPQGAAGYTF. The CDR3 DNA reads as TGCGCCAGCAGCCCCCAGGGGGCAGCCGGCTACACCTTC.

The chain joins TRBV6-5 to TRBJ1-1; TRBD1 might be the D (5 bases). Per germline, CDR1 MNHEY and CDR2 SVGAGI. The CDR3 has 14 amino acids. The V end was cut by 5 bases, the J end by 4 bases, with 14 bases between. The CDR3, as DNA: TGTGCCAGCAGTCCAAGGGGTCAGTTCACTGAAGCTTTCTTT. It translates to CASSPRGQFTEAFF.

The chain employs TRBV4-1 and TRBJ1-4, with 7 bases lining up with TRBD1. Germline loops: CDR1 MGHRA, CDR2 YSYEKL. V lost 6 bases to trimming and J lost 4 bases; unmatched junction nucleotides: 5. The length of the CDR3 is 14 residues. The CDR3 here is CASRRDSINEKLFF. In nucleotides, the CDR3 is TGCGCCAGCAGACGGGACAGTATTAATGAAAAACTGTTTTTT.

The chain links TRBV6-6 to TRBJ1-2, with TRBD1 matching over 7 bases. Germline V CDR1 and CDR2: MNHNY, SVGAGI (reference sequence). The ends lost 5 bases at V and 7 bases at J; junction bases unmatched: 10. CDR3 length: 14 amino acids. CDR3 in amino acids: CASSADGQGVGYTF. The DNA of the CDR3 is TGTGCCAGCAGTGCCGATGGGCAGGGGGTTGGCTACACCTTC.

The chain joins TRBV12-3 or TRBV12-4 to TRBJ1-1; TRBD1 agrees at 8 bases. The V gene end was trimmed by 3 bases and the J gene end by 4 bases; junction bases not matched to a gene: 1. This CDR3 region has 13 residues. For the CDR3, the DNA is TGTGCCAGCAGTTTTCAGGGGGCCACTGAAGCTTTCTTT. It codes for CASSFQGATEAFF.

The chain carries TRBV9 and TRBJ2-2; D is uncertain. Trimming removed 1 base from V and 3 bases from J, with 4 bases in between. The CDR3 spans 13 residues. The germline gives CDR1 SGDLS, CDR2 YYNGEE. The CDR3 is CASSVTDTGELFF. As DNA, the CDR3 is TGTGCCAGCAGCGTAACGGACACCGGGGAGCTGTTTTTT. The complete variable domain, with remaining parts taken from reference TRBV9 and TRBJ2-2, reads DSGVTQTPKHLITATGQRVTLRCSPRSGDLSVYWYQQSLDQGLQFLIQYYNGEERAKGNILERFSAQQFPDLHSELNLSSLELGDSALYFCASSVTDTGELFFGEGSRLTVL.

The gene calls are TRBV6-5 and TRBJ2-5; no firm D call. Deletions cut 2 bases from V and 5 bases from J, with 12 bases between. Germline V lookup: CDR1 MNHEY, CDR2 SVGAGI. CDR3 length equals 14 residues. This CDR3 is CASSYGVTGETQYF. In DNA form, the CDR3 reads TGTGCCAGCAGTTACGGAGTTACGGGTGAGACCCAGTACTTC.

This clone appeared once. The chain is built from TRBV5-6 and TRBJ1-5; tentative D call: TRBD1 (6 bases). The ends were cut back, 4 bases at V and 0 bases at J, with 23 bases in the middle. The CDR3 has 19 amino acids. In germline, CDR1 is SGHDT, CDR2 YYEEEE. The chain's CDR3 is CASSRLRRGPEYSNQPQHF. The CDR3 DNA sequence: TGTGCCAGCAGCCGCCTCCGGCGGGGGCCAGAATATAGCAATCAGCCCCAGCATTTT. The full variable domain, completed using reference TRBV5-6 and TRBJ1-5, is DAGVTQSPTHLIKTRGQQVTLRCSPKSGHDTVSWYQQALGQGPQFIFQYYEEEERQRGNFPDRFSGHQFPNYSSELNVNALLLGDSALYLCASSRLRRGPEYSNQPQHFGDGTRLSIL.

This clone was picked up one time. The V and J genes are TRBV19 and TRBJ1-2; tentative D call: TRBD1 (6 bases). The germline V gene has CDR1 LNHDA and CDR2 SQIVND (reference sequence). The ends were cut back, 11 bases at V and 1 base at J, with 14 bases in the middle. The CDR3 runs 13 residues. The CDR3 region has the DNA TGTGCCGGGGGCAGTTCGGGTAACTATGGCTACACCTTC. It translates to CAGGSSGNYGYTF. The whole variable domain, filled in from reference TRBV19 and TRBJ1-2, reads DGGITQSPKYLFRKEGQNVTLSCEQNLNHDAMYWYRQDPGQGLRLIYYSQIVNDFQKGDIAEGYSVSREKKESFPLTVTSAQKNPTAFYLCAGGSSGNYGYTFGSGTRLTVV.

This chain uses TRBV19 with TRBJ1-2; 9 bases are shared with TRBD1. This CDR3 is built from 14 residues. Germline CDR1 reads LNHDA; CDR2 reads SQIVND (reference sequence). V trimming: 5 bases; J trimming: 8 bases; junction bases outside the gene matches: 9. CDR3 in amino acids: CASSSTGGAGGYTF. The CDR3 coding sequence is TGTGCCAGTAGTTCTACAGGGGGCGCGGGCGGCTACACCTTC.